This T cell receptor (beta chain) was captured by sequencing in a study of spatial heterogeneity in lung cancer (dated by TCRdb to about 2019). About the investigation overall: Beta-chain transcripts were consistently detected in greater numbers than alpha-chain transcripts, which likely reflected higher beta-chain transcript abundance. In non-small cell lung cancer, the study quantitatively compared TCR alpha and beta repertoires across several tumor regions, matched nontumor lung, and blood. The study linked features of the TCR repertoire to counts of nonsynonymous mutations, which were determined by whole-exome sequencing of tumor tissue. At surgery, 220 tumor regions, 61 to 75 matched nontumor lung samples and 56 PBMC samples were TCR-sequenced for both alpha and beta chains. In the raw uncorrected reads, each unique combination of TCR and UMI appeared more than ten times on average.

The CDR3 contains 15 residues, cysteine and phenylalanine counted. Only the CDR3 DNA is retained, 45 bases long and in frame from the first base. From V the trimming removes 2 bases and from J it removes 3 bases, while the gene matches leave 7 bases of the junction unaccounted for. CDR1 and CDR2, per the germline V gene, are SGHRS and YFSETQ. In its sample, this clonotype was seen many times. It lacks a known antigen. No base-level quality is on record; no much larger clone is a single base apart. The protocol used for the library was 5' RACE. The run used a NextSeq 500. To allow correction of PCR and sequencing errors, the TCR library protocol tagged every TCR cDNA molecule with a unique molecular identifier. From the authors' description of their analysis: TCR identification, UMI-based error correction and CDR3 extraction were performed with Decombinator tools. TCRs above a frequency of 2 per 1,000, corresponding to the top 1% of the tumor frequency distribution, were defined as expanded. Renyi diversity was computed with the R vegan package after each repertoire had been subsampled 100 times to 5,000 TCRs. CDR3 similarity networks were constructed using string-kernel similarity of amino acid triplets, with links drawn between CDR3s whose pairwise similarity was above 0.82. TCRdb redid the processing of the public reads, applying fastp at Q25 and MiXCR, and retained in-frame beta chains. Rows with one shared CDR3 protein collapse into an entry with the most common genes and DNA. TCRdb's processing, not the study's, gives the V and J calls here. The sample table records around 60,000 distinct CDR3 sequences; around 8.2% of these occur just once. The ten largest clones capture roughly 16% of the sample.

The label giving this sample's time point can be read as: sample taken at primary tumor resection. For TCR sequencing, whole RNA was extracted from tumor and nontumor lung tissue, or from cryopreserved PBMC samples, and no cell sorting was done. Donors were 72 patients with early-stage, untreated non-small cell lung cancer from the lung TRACERx cohort. A patient was chosen for TCR sequencing only when enough RNA was available from at least two tumor regions. The paper's findings and limits, for the study overall: Confirming at a functional level the hypothesis that regional TCRs recognize regional mutations was considered to require additional single-cell paired TCR alpha and beta sequencing. Ubiquitous expanded tumor TCRs were detected in blood more often at tumor resection than at routine follow-up.

The starting material was PBMCs, obtained at surgery. The sequence derives from a female donor with early-stage non-small cell lung cancer. This chain is built from TRBV5-1 and TRBJ1-2, and TRBD1 aligns with 7 junction nucleotides. CDR3 region: CASSFLTGDHYGYTF. The nucleotide sequence reads TGCGCCAGCAGCTTTCTTACAGGGGATCACTATGGCTACACCTTC.